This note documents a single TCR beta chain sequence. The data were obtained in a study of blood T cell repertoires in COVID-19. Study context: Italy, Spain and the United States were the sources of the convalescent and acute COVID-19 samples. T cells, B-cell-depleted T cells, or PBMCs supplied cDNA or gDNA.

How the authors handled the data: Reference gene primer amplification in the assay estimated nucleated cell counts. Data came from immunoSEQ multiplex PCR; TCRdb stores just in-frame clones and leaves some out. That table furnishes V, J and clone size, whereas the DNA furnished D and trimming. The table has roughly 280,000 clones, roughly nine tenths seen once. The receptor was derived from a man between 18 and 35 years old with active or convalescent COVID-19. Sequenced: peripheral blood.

The CDR3, as DNA: TGTGCCAGCTCACCTGGGGGGGAAGGCTACACCTTC. It encodes CASSPGGEGYTF. The chain uses TRBV18 and TRBJ1-2; D is perhaps TRBD1 (5 bases). The CDR3 sequence is 12 residues long. The V gene's germline CDR1 is KGHSH and CDR2 LQKENI. Trimming cost V 3 bases and J 8 bases, with 10 bases left between them.